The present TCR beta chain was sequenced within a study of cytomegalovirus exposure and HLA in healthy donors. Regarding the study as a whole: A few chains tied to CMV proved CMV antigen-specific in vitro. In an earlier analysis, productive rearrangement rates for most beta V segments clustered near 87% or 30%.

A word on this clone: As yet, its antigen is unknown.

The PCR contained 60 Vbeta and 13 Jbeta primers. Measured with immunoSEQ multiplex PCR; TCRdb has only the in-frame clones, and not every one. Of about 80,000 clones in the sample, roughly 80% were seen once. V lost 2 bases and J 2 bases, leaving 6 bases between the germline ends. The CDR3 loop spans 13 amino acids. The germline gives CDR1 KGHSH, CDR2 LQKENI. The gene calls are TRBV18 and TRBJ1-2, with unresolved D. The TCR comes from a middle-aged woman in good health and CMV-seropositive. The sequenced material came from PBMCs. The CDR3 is CASSPGQNYGYTF. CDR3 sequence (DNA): TGTGCCAGCTCACCAGGGCAGAACTATGGCTACACCTTC. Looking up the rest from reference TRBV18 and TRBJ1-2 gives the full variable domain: NAGVMQNPRHLVRRRGQEARLRCSPMKGHSHVYWYRQLPEEGLKFMVYLQKENIIDESGMPKERFSAEFPKEGPSILRIQQVVRGDSAAYFCASSPGQNYGYTFGSGTRLTVV.